A selection of T cell receptor beta chains follows, all from one sample in a study of T cell responses to AZD1222 COVID-19 vaccine. Data came from immunoSEQ multiplex PCR; TCRdb stores just in-frame clones and leaves some out. The table has some 96,000 clones, about nine tenths seen once. The sequenced sample was peripheral blood, obtained on day 0 of AZD1222 vaccination. These receptors all come from an adult in good health. CDR3s include the opening cysteine and the closing phenylalanine or tryptophan. D genes are given only for firm matches. Some rows have no size entry. The others give once, few or many, or a class for an expanded clone.

-	TRBV7-2	-	TRBJ1-2	TGTGCCAGCAGCTTAGCTCCTTACCGCCTCAGGGGAAACTATGGCTACACCTTC	CASSLAPYRLRGNYGYTF
TRBD1	TRBV6-6	-	TRBJ1-1	TGTGCCAGCACTCGGCTCCGTGATGCCCAAAAGAGGGGGCGAGGGACTGAAGCTTTCTTT	CASTRLRDAQKRGRGTEAFF
-	TRBV5-4	-	TRBJ2-7	TGCTTGCTTTGCGAGCAGTACTTC	CLLCEQYF
TRBD2	TRBV7-6	-	TRBJ2-3	TGTGCCAGCAGCTTAGCTAGCGGGGGGGGAGCAGATACGCAGTATTTT	CASSLASGGGADTQYF
-	TRBV11-2	-	TRBJ1-1	TGTGCCAGCAGCTTAGTTCCATCGAACACTGAAGCTTTCTTT	CASSLVPSNTEAFF
-	TRBV4-1	-	TRBJ1-4	TGCGCCAGCAGCCAAGATTCACGGAGGGTAAAACTGTTTTTT	CASSQDSRRVKLFF
-	TRBV29-1	-	TRBJ2-5	TGCAGCGTTGTTGCTAGCCCCTACCAAGAGACCCAGTACTTC	CSVVASPYQETQYF
-	TRBV6-5	-	TRBJ1-2	TGTGCCAGCAGTCCCGCTAACTATGGCTACACCTTC	CASSPANYGYTF
TRBD2	TRBV6-4	-	TRBJ2-1	TGTGCCAGCAGTGACACCCGACTAGCGGATTTGAATGAGCAGTTCTTC	CASSDTRLADLNEQFF
TRBD1	TRBV7-9	-	TRBJ1-6	TGTGCCAGCAGCTTGGGACAGCAGAAGGATTCACCCCTCCACTTT	CASSLGQQKDSPLHF
TRBD1	TRBV7-6	few	TRBJ1-1	TGTGCCAGCAGCCCGAGACAGGGTAATGAAGCTTTCTTT	CASSPRQGNEAFF
-	TRBV7-3	-	TRBJ2-7	TGTGCCAGCAGCTTAACTCACGAAGGGTACGAGCAGTACTTC	CASSLTHEGYEQYF
TRBD1	TRBV27	-	TRBJ1-1	TGTGCCAGCAGCACTTCCGGGACAGGGTACACTGAAGCTTTCTTT	CASSTSGTGYTEAFF
-	TRBV30	once	TRBJ1-4	TGTGCCCAGAGGGGACCAACTAATGAAAAACTGTTTTTT	CAQRGPTNEKLFF
-	TRBV7-2	-	TRBJ1-5	TGTGCCAGCAGCCTGGTTGGGGTGAATCAGCCCCAGCATTTT	CASSLVGVNQPQHF
-	TRBV5-1	-	TRBJ1-1	TGCGCCAGCAGCTTTGATGGGGACACTGAAGCTTTCTTT	CASSFDGDTEAFF
-	TRBV19	-	TRBJ2-2	TGTGCCAGTAGTATTCGGGGGGCAGTCGGGGAGCTGTTTTTT	CASSIRGAVGELFF
-	TRBV7-2	-	TRBJ1-5	TGTGCCAGCAGCTTCCGGCAGGGGAGCAATCAGCCCCAGCATTTT	CASSFRQGSNQPQHF
-	TRBV7-9	-	TRBJ2-7	TGTGCCAGCAGCACAGACAGGCGGTACGAGCAGTACTTC	CASSTDRRYEQYF
-	TRBV3-1/TRBV3-2	-	TRBJ2-1	TGTGCCAGCAGCCAAGCCGGGGGGCTCGAACAGTTCTTC	CASSQAGGLEQFF
TRBD1	TRBV9	once	TRBJ1-2	TGTGCCAGCAGCCTCCGGGACAGGGGGCATGGCTACACCTTC	CASSLRDRGHGYTF